This TCR beta chain was recovered during a study of blood T cells in healthy people across ages. This clonotype has only a few counts. This CDR3 region has 15 residues. Trimming stripped 4 bases from V and 4 bases from J, with 16 bases between. Germline V lookup: CDR1 MNHEY, CDR2 SVGEGT. A sample-barcoded 5' primer and a J-beta primer mix were used in a second PCR of roughly 6 to 11 cycles. In TCRdb, the 5' RACE reads were re-called with MiXCR into one record per CDR3 protein. The sample has some 760,000 distinct CDR3 sequences, around 25% seen once. The data also belong to a second study, concerning T cells of mothers and their children.

The rearrangement joins TRBV6-2 or TRBV6-3 to TRBJ1-1; D is ambiguous. What was sequenced was blood. The clonotype comes from a boy between 5 and 17 years old in good health. CDR3 amino acids: CASSFLSGLGTEAFF. The CDR3 region has the DNA TGTGCCAGCAGTTTCCTAAGTGGATTGGGCACTGAAGCTTTCTTT.